This T cell receptor beta chain appears in the sequencing data of a study of CXCR3-negative and CXCR3-positive naive CD8 T cells. Whole-study findings and limits: Similarly elevated diversity marked both naive subsets, with memory CD8+ cells showing far lower diversity. Because surface CD5 did not distinguish the naive subsets, TCR strength was inferred from TRB CDR3 properties.

As to this clonotype: Its antigen is unknown.

Libraries were UMI-labeled 5' RACE TRB cDNA. TCRdb re-analyzed the 5' RACE reads; it lists each CDR3 protein once, without DNA. This sample's table reports 100,000 to 150,000 distinct CDR3 sequences. Definition of naive CD8+ T cells rested on a CD45RO-CCR7+CD27+CD95- profile. Germline lookup yields CDR1 SEHNR and CDR2 FQNEAQ (reference sequence). The CDR3 totals 15 residues. This receptor was identified in a human donor in good health. Some clones in this sample may be carry-over from other donors' samples. Sequencing was performed on naive CXCR3- CD8+ T cells from blood. Subset of the sample: CD45RO-CCR7+CD27+CD95- naive CD8+ T cells lacking CXCR3 (TNR3-). The chain links TRBV7-9 to TRBJ2-1. The CDR3 is CASSSSGYSYNEQFF.